This T cell receptor beta chain was identified in a study of cytomegalovirus exposure and HLA in healthy donors. The study ran its PCR with 60 Vbeta and 13 Jbeta primers. Libraries were prepared by immunoSEQ multiplex PCR; TCRdb keeps only in-frame clonotypes and omits some of them. The sample has under 65,000 clones, approximately 84% seen once. V was pared by 1 base and J by 6 bases, with 8 bases of the junction left unmatched. CDR1 is MGHRA, CDR2 YSYEKL, per germline. CDR3 length: 17 amino acids. The sequence was obtained from a man aged 45 to 65 in good health and CMV-seronegative. The chain combines TRBV4-1 with TRBJ1-4, with 10 bases that match TRBD1. Sequenced sample: PBMCs. DNA for the CDR3: TGCGCCAGCAGCCAAGCTTTTTCCGGGACAGGGGATGAAAAACTGTTTTTT. Amino acid sequence: CASSQAFSGTGDEKLFF.